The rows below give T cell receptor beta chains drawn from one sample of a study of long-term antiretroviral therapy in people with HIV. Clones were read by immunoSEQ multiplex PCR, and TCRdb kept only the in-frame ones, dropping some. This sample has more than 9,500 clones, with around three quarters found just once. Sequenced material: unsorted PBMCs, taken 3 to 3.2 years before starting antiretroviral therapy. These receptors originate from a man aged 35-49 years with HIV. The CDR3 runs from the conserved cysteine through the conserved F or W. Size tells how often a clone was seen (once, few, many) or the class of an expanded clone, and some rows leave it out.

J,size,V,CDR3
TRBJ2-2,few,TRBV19,CASSKAGGTGELFF
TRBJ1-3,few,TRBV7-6,CASSLDNRVTSGNTIYF
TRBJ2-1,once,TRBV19,CASKVGSPTYNEQFF
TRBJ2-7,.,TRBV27,CASSLAAGDYEQYF
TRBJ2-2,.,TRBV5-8,CASSNQGGTGELFF
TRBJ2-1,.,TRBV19,CASSEAGVYNEQFF
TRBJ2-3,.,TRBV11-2,CASSFGGRGTDTQYF
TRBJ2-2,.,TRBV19,CASSPGTALTENTGELFF
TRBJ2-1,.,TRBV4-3,CASSRQLAGVYNEQFF
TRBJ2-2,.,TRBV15,CATSRESSNTGELFF
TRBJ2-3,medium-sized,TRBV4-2,CASSQELAGGGTDTQYF
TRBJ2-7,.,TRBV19,CASSRHTLQFSYEQYF
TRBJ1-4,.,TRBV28,CASSPGVTTNEKLFF
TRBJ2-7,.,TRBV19,CASSIIGAPLEQYF
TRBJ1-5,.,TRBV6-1,CATSQDRYSNQPQHF
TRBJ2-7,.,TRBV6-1,CASSPLHEQYF
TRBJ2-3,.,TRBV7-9,CASSLWGQGTTTQYF
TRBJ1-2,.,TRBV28,CASSYRDKIQPGYTF
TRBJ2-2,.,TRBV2,CASSWTSDTGELFF
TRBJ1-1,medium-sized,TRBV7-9,CAIVWGKGAEAFF
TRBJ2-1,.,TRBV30,CAWNKGSSYNEQFF
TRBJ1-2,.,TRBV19,CASSGANYGYTF
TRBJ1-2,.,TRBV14,CASSRTGGEGYGYTF